These 23 T cell receptor beta chains were sequenced from one sample in a study of OX40 agonist ivuxolimab in advanced cancers. Produced via immunoSEQ multiplex PCR; TCRdb's table is partial and in-frame only. The table has 35,000 to 45,000 clones, around 84% seen once. The sequences come from CD4+ or CD8+ T cells sorted from blood, collected in a trial of the OX40 agonist ivuxolimab. These receptors originate from an adult with an advanced solid tumor such as melanoma, head and neck, liver or kidney cancer.

The rearrangement joins TRBV7-2 to TRBJ1-5; 8 bases fit TRBD1. CDR1 is SGHTA and CDR2 is FQGNSA in the germline V gene. The CDR3 runs to 16 residues. V shed 5 bases and J 2 bases; nucleotides not matched to a gene: 8. Here the CDR3 reads CASSARTGRGNQPQHF. CDR3 DNA: TGTGCCAGCAGCGCCCGGACAGGGCGCGGCAATCAGCCCCAGCATTTT.

The chain carries TRBV2 and TRBJ1-6; 10 bases are a match to TRBD1. This CDR3 contains 15 residues. Germline assignment: CDR1 SNHLY and CDR2 FYNNEI. The chain's CDR3 is CAITAGTGDNSPLHF. CDR3 coding DNA: TGTGCTATAACCGCCGGGACAGGGGACAATTCACCCCTCCACTTT.

This clone was seen only a few times. The chain couples TRBV9 to TRBJ2-7; 12 nucleotides align to TRBD1. The CDR3 runs 15 residues. J gave up 5 bases and V 0 bases, and 3 bases lay outside the gene matches. CDR1 SGDLS and CDR2 YYNGEE come from the germline V gene. CDR3 sequence (DNA): TGTGCCAGCAGCGTAGACGGGACAGGGGGCAACGAGCAGTACTTC. Protein sequence: CASSVDGTGGNEQYF.

This chain connects TRBV6-5 to TRBJ2-7; D might be TRBD1 or TRBD2, each matching 5 bases. This CDR3 comprises 12 residues. Germline-derived CDR1 and CDR2 are MNHEY and SVGAGI. The V gene lost 4 bases and the J gene lost 6 bases, with 10 bases spanning the gap. The DNA of the CDR3 is TGTGCCAGCAGTTGGGGGTTTGGCGAGCAGTACTTC. Translating gives CASSWGFGEQYF.

The J gene is TRBJ1-6, the V gene TRBV27; no definite D call. This CDR3 is 14 amino acids long. The germline V gene has CDR1 MNHEY and CDR2 SMNVEV (reference sequence). V shed 3 bases and J shed 14 bases, with 17 bases lying between them. The CDR3 sequence: CASSFGGLGWTLHF. Here the CDR3 DNA reads TGTGCCAGCAGTTTTGGAGGTTTGGGATGGACCCTCCACTTT.

This sequence joins TRBV28 and TRBJ2-7; tentative D call: TRBD1 (5 bases). Germline V gene lookup returns CDR1 MDHEN and CDR2 SYDVKM. The CDR3 is 13 amino acids. The V end lost 4 bases, the J end lost 1 base, and 8 bases lay between the germline ends. CDR3 amino acids: CASSSYRSYEQYV. In nucleotides, the CDR3 is TGTGCCAGCAGTTCGTACAGGTCCTACGAGCAGTACGTC.

This clone was seen a handful of times. The V call is TRBV5-4, the J call TRBJ2-3, with TRBD2 identical over 8 bases. V shed 0 bases, J shed 5 bases, and the junction held 5 bases outside the gene matches. The CDR3 sequence is 15 residues long. The germline gives CDR1 SGHNT, CDR2 YYREEE (reference sequence). The CDR3 DNA reads as TGTGCCAGCAGCTTGGTGGGGCGGGGGGAAGATACGCAGTATTTT. This codes for CASSLVGRGEDTQYF.

V and J are TRBV19 and TRBJ2-1; TRBD2 aligns across 7 bases. From germline, CDR1 is LNHDA and CDR2 SQIVND (reference sequence). V trimming: 4 bases; J trimming: 2 bases; junction bases outside the gene matches: 5. The CDR3 is 15 residues long. CDR3 sequence: CASSTAAGAYNEQFF. In nucleotides, the CDR3 is TGTGCCAGTAGTACCGCGGCGGGGGCCTACAATGAGCAGTTCTTC.

This chain connects TRBV19 to TRBJ1-4, with TRBD1 as a possible D gene (5 bases). This CDR3 comprises 14 residues. From germline, CDR1 is LNHDA and CDR2 SQIVND (reference sequence). V was shortened by 9 bases and J by 7 bases, with 18 bases between the two germline ends. Written as DNA, the CDR3 is TGTGCCAGCGCGGGACCTACGATGGGTGAAAAACTGTTTTTT. It codes for CASAGPTMGEKLFF.

The gene calls are TRBV6-1 and TRBJ1-1; 9 positions match TRBD1. Germline V gene data show CDR1 as MNHNS and CDR2 as SASEGT. This CDR3 comprises 14 residues. V trimming: 4 bases; J trimming: 5 bases; junction bases outside the gene matches: 5. Here the CDR3 DNA reads TGTGCCAGCAGTGGGGGACAGGGTTGGACTGAAGCTTTCTTT. This gives the protein CASSGGQGWTEAFF.

This chain connects TRBV6-4 to TRBJ2-2; D gene unclear. V gave up 4 bases and J gave up 8 bases, with 11 bases separating them. Per the germline V gene, CDR1 is MRHNA and CDR2 is SNTAGT. The CDR3 sequence is 13 residues long. For the CDR3, the DNA is TGTGCCAGCAGTGGCGGTGGACCTGGGGAGCTGTTTTTT. Translating gives CASSGGGPGELFF.

The rearrangement links TRBV4-3 to TRBJ1-6; TRBD1 might be the D (6 bases). The CDR3 runs 15 residues. Germline CDR1 is LGHNA and CDR2 is YSLEER. V lost 4 bases to trimming and J lost 5 bases, with 12 bases between them. The CDR3 nucleotides are TGCGCCAGCAGCCGCCGGGACAACAATAATTCACCCCTCCACTTT. Translation gives CASSRRDNNNSPLHF.

This clone was seen once. The chain is built from TRBV11-2 and TRBJ1-1; the D is unclear. The CDR3 extends over 14 amino acids. Germline V gene data show CDR1 as SGHAT and CDR2 as FQNNGV. V was pared by 5 bases and J by 1 base, with 11 bases between. This chain's CDR3 is CASSPAPGNTEAFF. The CDR3, as DNA: TGTGCCAGCAGCCCAGCCCCAGGGAACACTGAAGCTTTCTTT.

The J gene is TRBJ2-3, the V gene TRBV2, with TRBD1 as a possible D gene (6 bases). Germline V gives CDR1 SNHLY, CDR2 FYNNEI. V lost 11 bases and J lost 4, with 13 bases in between. The CDR3 runs 12 residues. The CDR3, as DNA: TGTGCCGGTTCAGGGGAAGCAGATACGCAGTATTTT. Residues: CAGSGEADTQYF. Variable domain in full (rest from reference TRBV2 and TRBJ2-3): EPEVTQTPSHQVTQMGQEVILRCVPISNHLYFYWYRQILGQKVEFLVSFYNNEISEKSEIFDDQFSVERPDGSNFTLKIRSTKLEDSAMYFCAGSGEADTQYFGPGTRLTVL.

The chain employs TRBV7-9 and TRBJ1-4, with 10 bases aligning to TRBD1. The CDR3 is 15 residues long. Germline CDR1 is SEHNR and CDR2 is FQNEAQ (reference sequence). Germline trimming cut 3 bases from V and 8 bases from J; bases unmatched to any gene: 6. CDR3 DNA: TGTGCCAGCAGCTTTCCCGGGACAGGGGAAGAAAAACTGTTTTTT. Translated, it gives CASSFPGTGEEKLFF.

This chain connects TRBV28 to TRBJ1-1; unclear D gene. V lost 2 bases and J lost 4, with 8 bases in between. Per germline, CDR1 MDHEN and CDR2 SYDVKM. This CDR3 is built from 13 residues. The CDR3 spells CASSLTGGTEAFF. For the CDR3, the DNA is TGTGCCAGCAGTTTAACCGGCGGCACTGAAGCTTTCTTT. Filled out from reference TRBV28 and TRBJ1-1, the complete variable domain reads DVKVTQSSRYLVKRTGEKVFLECVQDMDHENMFWYRQDPGLGLRLIYFSYDVKMKEKGDIPEGYSVSREKKERFSLILESASTNQTSMYLCASSLTGGTEAFFGQGTRLTVV.

The V and J genes are TRBV7-3 and TRBJ2-3; 9 positions agree with TRBD2. With V trimmed by 3 bases and J by 4 bases, 2 bases remained unmatched. The CDR3 spans 14 residues. Germline CDR1 and CDR2: SGHTA and FQGTGA. CDR3 nucleotides: TGTGCCAGCAGCTTCGGCGGGGGGGCAGATACGCAGTATTTT. Its protein product is CASSFGGGADTQYF.

The chain employs TRBV18 and TRBJ1-2; D perhaps matches TRBD1 (5 bases). The germline V gene encodes CDR1 KGHSH and CDR2 LQKENI. CDR3 length: 13 residues. Trimming stripped 8 bases from V and 4 bases from J, with 14 bases between. The CDR3 sequence is CASATDSAYGYTF. CDR3 bases: TGTGCCAGCGCGACAGATTCGGCCTATGGCTACACCTTC.

The chain combines TRBV7-6 with TRBJ2-7; D unresolved. The germline CDR1 and CDR2 sequences are SGHVS and FNYEAQ. This CDR3 region has 16 residues. V was trimmed by 3 bases and J by 3 bases, leaving 18 bases between them. The CDR3 loop reads CASSLGEAGRNYEQYF. In DNA form, the CDR3 reads TGTGCCAGCAGCTTGGGTGAGGCAGGTCGAAACTACGAGCAGTACTTC.

V gene TRBV28 combines with J gene TRBJ2-7, with TRBD1 matching 7 bases. Germline assignment: CDR1 MDHEN and CDR2 SYDVKM. Unmatched junction bases numbered 6, after V lost 6 bases and J lost 4 bases. CDR3 length: 13 residues. The DNA of the CDR3 is TGTGCCAGCAGGTACACAGGGGCTTACGAGCAGTACTTC. Translated: CASRYTGAYEQYF. The entire variable domain, with the rest obtained from reference TRBV28 and TRBJ2-7, is as follows: DVKVTQSSRYLVKRTGEKVFLECVQDMDHENMFWYRQDPGLGLRLIYFSYDVKMKEKGDIPEGYSVSREKKERFSLILESASTNQTSMYLCASRYTGAYEQYFGPGTRLTVT.

The rearrangement links TRBV7-6 to TRBJ1-2; D is unclear. Trimming pared 5 bases from V and 6 bases from J, leaving 13 bases between. This CDR3 region has 13 residues. Germline CDR1 and CDR2: SGHVS and FNYEAQ. In nucleotides, the CDR3 is TGTGCCAGCAGCCCGTCTCGAGATAATGGCTACACCTTC. It encodes CASSPSRDNGYTF.

This clone appeared a few times. V is TRBV27 and J is TRBJ1-1; D is uncertain. This CDR3 comprises 14 residues. CDR1 MNHEY and CDR2 SMNVEV come from the germline V gene (reference sequence). V lost 6 bases and J lost 1, with 12 bases in between. CDR3 sequence (DNA): TGTGCCAGCAGCCAACTAGAGGGGAACACTGAAGCTTTCTTT. The encoded protein is CASSQLEGNTEAFF.

The V call is TRBV4-2, the J call TRBJ2-3, with a weak D call TRBD2 (5 bases). V was trimmed by 0 bases and J by 5 bases, leaving 15 bases between them. Germline V CDR1 and CDR2: LGHNA, YNFKEQ. The CDR3 loop spans 16 amino acids. The CDR3 DNA is TGTGCCAGCAGCCAAGAATACAGCGCCGAGGGAGATACGCAGTATTTT. Its translation is CASSQEYSAEGDTQYF.